Presented here are 13 T cell receptor beta chains from one specimen sequenced in a study of T cells in narcolepsy. Method: immunoSEQ multiplex PCR; TCRdb's copy keeps in-frame clones and lacks some. The sample lists more than 30,000 clones; 70% to 80% were seen once. Sequencing was carried out using CD45RA- memory CD4+ T cells from PBMCs. All receptors derive from a human donor with narcolepsy.

This chain links TRBV11-2 with TRBJ1-1, with TRBD1 matching over 8 bases. Germline CDR1 and CDR2: SGHAT and FQNNGV. Trimming at V came to 0 bases and at J to 10 bases, leaving 7 bases not matched to a gene. The CDR3 runs to 14 residues. CDR3 in DNA: TGTGCCAGCAGCTTAGAAGCCAGGACAGGGAGAGCTTTCTTT. This codes for CASSLEARTGRAFF.

The gene calls are TRBV16 and TRBJ2-7, with a possible D match to TRBD1 (6 bases). The V end lost 4 bases, the J end lost 0 bases, and 10 bases lay between the germline ends. The V gene's germline CDR1 is KGHSY and CDR2 FQNENV. This CDR3 is 14 amino acids long. The CDR3 DNA follows: TGTGCCAGCAGCCCCACAGGGCTCTCCTACGAGCAGTACTTC. It translates to CASSPTGLSYEQYF.

The chain joins TRBV10-3 to TRBJ1-6, with 10 bases aligning to TRBD1. From germline, CDR1 is ENHRY and CDR2 SYGVKD. The trim removed 3 bases at V and 6 bases at J, leaving 5 bases unmatched. CDR3 length: 16 amino acids. Here the CDR3 reads CAISDGTGEINSPLHF. In DNA, the CDR3 is TGTGCCATCAGTGACGGGACAGGGGAAATTAATTCACCCCTCCACTTT.

This sequence joins TRBV5-6 and TRBJ1-1; 8 positions agree with TRBD1. CDR3 length equals 15 residues. V dropped 4 bases and J dropped 2; count of bases not matched to a gene: 7. Germline V gene sequence: CDR1 SGHDT, CDR2 YYEEEE. CDR3 DNA: TGTGCCAGCAGCGCGATCGGGACAGGAAACACTGAAGCTTTCTTT. This encodes CASSAIGTGNTEAFF.

The chain combines TRBV9 with TRBJ2-3; TRBD2 matches 10 bases. The CDR3 is made up of 16 amino acids. The V gene's germline CDR1 is SGDLS and CDR2 YYNGEE. The ends lost 4 bases at V and 4 bases at J; junction bases unmatched: 9. DNA for the CDR3: TGTGCCAGCAGCCTCAGTGTAGCGGGAGGTGCAGATACGCAGTATTTT. It specifies CASSLSVAGGADTQYF.

The chain employs TRBV5-1 and TRBJ2-1; TRBD2 matches at 11 bases. V was clipped by 1 base and J by 9 bases; unmatched bases: 6. Germline V lookup: CDR1 SGHRS, CDR2 YFSETQ. The CDR3 runs to 15 residues. The CDR3 reads CASSLTSGSMSEQFF. CDR3 DNA sequence: TGCGCCAGCAGCTTGACTAGCGGGAGTATGAGTGAGCAGTTCTTC.

The chain combines TRBV30 with TRBJ2-3; 7 bases match TRBD1. Trimming cost V 3 bases and J 2 bases; bases outside gene matches: 5. Germline lookup yields CDR1 GTSNPN and CDR2 SVGIG (reference sequence). This CDR3 comprises 14 residues. CDR3 region: CAWRGTAYTDTQYF. The CDR3 DNA reads TGTGCCTGGAGAGGGACAGCTTACACAGATACGCAGTATTTT.

This clone has a handful of counts. The CDR3 DNA follows: TGTGCCATCAAGGGACTAGCGGGAGGGGCAGATACGCAGTATTTT. This codes for CAIKGLAGGADTQYF. The rearrangement joins TRBV10-3 to TRBJ2-3; 16 positions agree with TRBD2. The CDR3 loop spans 15 amino acids. Looked up from germline, CDR1 is ENHRY and CDR2 is SYGVKD. Trimming at V came to 7 bases and at J to 4 bases, leaving 2 bases not matched to a gene.

The chain uses TRBV7-2 and TRBJ2-3; D might be TRBD1 or TRBD2, each matching 6 bases. This CDR3 is built from 15 residues. The ends were cut back, 5 bases at V and 4 bases at J, with 16 bases in the middle. Germline CDR1 reads SGHTA; CDR2 reads FQGNSA. DNA for the CDR3: TGTGCCAGCAGCCGGGGGCGCTCGGGCCCAGATACGCAGTATTTT. Its translation is CASSRGRSGPDTQYF.

J is TRBJ1-3 and V is TRBV7-9, with TRBD1 matching over 10 bases. CDR1 and CDR2 (germline): SEHNR, FQNEAQ (reference sequence). This CDR3 comprises 18 residues. The junction had 13 bases not matched to a gene; V was cut back by 4 bases and J by 4 bases. Here the CDR3 reads CASSSRRDRGKAGNTIYF. The DNA of the CDR3 is TGTGCCAGCAGCTCTCGCCGGGACAGGGGAAAGGCCGGAAACACCATATATTTT.

The gene calls are TRBV10-3 and TRBJ2-1; TRBD2 aligns across 7 bases. This CDR3 comprises 14 residues. The V gene end was trimmed by 8 bases and the J gene end by 10 bases; junction bases not matched to a gene: 14. Looked up from germline, CDR1 is ENHRY and CDR2 is SYGVKD. CDR3 in amino acids: CAIRSGTPGGEQFF. The CDR3 DNA follows: TGTGCCATCCGGAGCGGGACCCCTGGGGGAGAGCAGTTCTTC.

This clone occurred a few times. V and J are TRBV7-2 and TRBJ2-3; a possible D gene is TRBD2 (5 bases). This CDR3 has 14 residues. V dropped 2 bases and J dropped 8 bases, with 14 bases sitting between them. In germline, CDR1 is SGHTA, CDR2 FQGNSA. CDR3 sequence: CASSLPAAKVTQYF. In DNA form, the CDR3 reads TGTGCCAGCAGCTTACCAGCGGCAAAAGTTACGCAGTATTTT.

The chain links TRBV4-1 to TRBJ1-2; D may be TRBD1 (6 bases). This CDR3 is 19 amino acids long. Germline loops: CDR1 MGHRA, CDR2 YSYEKL. V was cut by 4 bases and J by 7 bases, with 31 bases left in between. The CDR3 reads CASSPTPTGQTRRGSGYTF. The CDR3 coding sequence is TGCGCCAGCAGCCCAACGCCCACGGGACAAACCCGAAGAGGGAGTGGCTACACCTTC.